Listed below are T cell receptor beta chains from one sample, sequenced in a study of metastatic and nonmetastatic thyroid tumors. MiXCR re-clonotyped the PCR reads for TCRdb. Among around 25,000 clones, 20% to 25% were seen once, and the ten largest hold around 4.5%. The sequenced sample consisted of adjacent normal tissue. These receptors were collected from a female donor with papillary thyroid cancer or a benign thyroid nodule (not recorded which). Some clones in this sample may be carry-over from other donors' samples. Both conserved end residues are trimmed from each CDR3. D genes are given only for firm matches. Size tells how often a clone was seen (once, few, many) or the class of an expanded clone, and some rows leave it out.

clone size: many; CDR3 length: 13; D gene: NA; V gene: TRBV4-2; CDR3 protein: ASSQDQESHYGYT
clone size: many; CDR3 length: 17; D gene: NA; V gene: TRBV4-2; CDR3 protein: ASSPRDNRRAGGNQPQH
clone size: few; CDR3 length: 10; D gene: NA; V gene: TRBV28; CDR3 protein: ASSLTRETQH
clone size: NA; CDR3 length: 13; D gene: TRBD2; V gene: TRBV6-1; CDR3 protein: ASSDTSGRVGEQF
clone size: many; CDR3 length: 13; D gene: NA; V gene: TRBV19; CDR3 protein: ASSIRGLNTGELF
clone size: few; CDR3 length: 12; D gene: TRBD2; V gene: TRBV24-1; CDR3 protein: AISSGRDMNEQF
clone size: many; CDR3 length: 13; D gene: NA; V gene: TRBV5-5; CDR3 protein: ASSLSEGSAYEQY
clone size: NA; CDR3 length: 16; D gene: TRBD2; V gene: TRBV19; CDR3 protein: ASSILPLSGSERGELS
clone size: few; CDR3 length: 11; D gene: NA; V gene: TRBV6-4; CDR3 protein: ARRGHQNTEAF
clone size: many; CDR3 length: 12; D gene: NA; V gene: TRBV30; CDR3 protein: AWSQGVGTDTQY
clone size: many; CDR3 length: 13; D gene: TRBD2; V gene: TRBV5-4; CDR3 protein: ASSGALAVSYEQY
clone size: many; CDR3 length: 11; D gene: NA; V gene: TRBV3-1; CDR3 protein: ASSSQGYTEAF
clone size: many; CDR3 length: 12; D gene: NA; V gene: TRBV29-1; CDR3 protein: SASGGTSNYGYT
clone size: NA; CDR3 length: 12; D gene: NA; V gene: TRBV30; CDR3 protein: AWSQGIGSYGYT
clone size: many; CDR3 length: 11; D gene: NA; V gene: TRBV15; CDR3 protein: ATSSHTRTEQY
clone size: medium-sized; CDR3 length: 10; D gene: TRBD1; V gene: TRBV20-1; CDR3 protein: SASGQGYEQY
clone size: medium-sized; CDR3 length: 14; D gene: TRBD2; V gene: TRBV11-2; CDR3 protein: ASSVRLAGPTYEQY
clone size: NA; CDR3 length: 11; D gene: NA; V gene: TRBV5-6; CDR3 protein: ASSFLDGSEAF
clone size: many; CDR3 length: 12; D gene: TRBD1; V gene: TRBV20-1; CDR3 protein: SARGTGENTEAF
clone size: many; CDR3 length: 13; D gene: NA; V gene: TRBV30; CDR3 protein: AWGGGVHQTDTQY
clone size: many; CDR3 length: 11; D gene: NA; V gene: TRBV6-1; CDR3 protein: ASRWDNNSPLH
clone size: many; CDR3 length: 12; D gene: NA; V gene: TRBV9; CDR3 protein: ASSGGQDNSPLH
clone size: many; CDR3 length: 10; D gene: NA; V gene: TRBV19; CDR3 protein: ASSNGRLSYT